The 20 T cell receptor beta chains below were found in one sample sequenced in a study of vaccination and CD4 T cells after COVID-19. TCRdb re-called the PCR reads through MiXCR, storing one row per CDR3 protein. The repertoire holds about 24,000 distinct CDR3 sequences, with around 53% as singletons. The sequencing here drew on CD4+ T cells from blood, taken before SARS-CoV-2 vaccination. The receptors stem from a human donor who had recovered from COVID-19.

The rearrangement joins TRBV20-1 to TRBJ2-1; D perhaps matches TRBD2 (5 bases). Trimming took 6 bases from V and 5 from J, leaving 20 bases between them. The CDR3 totals 15 residues. Germline CDR1 DFQATT, CDR2 SNEGSKA (reference sequence). CDR3 bases: TGCAGTGCCCCCCTAGGCGGGCTAGCCGACAATGAGCAGTTCTTC. Protein: CSAPLGGLADNEQFF.

The chain links TRBV4-3 to TRBJ2-7, with 8 bases lining up with TRBD2. The V gene's germline CDR1 is LGHNA and CDR2 YSLEER. V trimming: 1 base; J trimming: 4 bases; junction bases outside the gene matches: 9. The CDR3 is 16 residues long. The CDR3, as DNA: TGCGCCAGCAGCCAAGGGCTAAGCGGGAGTTTTTACGAGCAGTACTTC. Protein product: CASSQGLSGSFYEQYF.

The chain is built from TRBV21-1 and TRBJ2-7; no DNA check was done on the table's D call, TRBD1. TRBV21-1 is labeled a pseudogene. The CDR3 totals 17 residues. CDR3 protein: CASSKERVGGCSYEQYF. The CDR3 DNA is TGTGCCAGCAGCAAAGAAAGGGTCGGGGGTTGCTCCTACGAGCAGTACTTC.

The V call is TRBV24-1, the J call TRBJ2-3, with TRBD1 matching over 9 bases. The CDR3 totals 16 residues. In germline, CDR1 is KGHDR, CDR2 SFDVKD. V lost 4 bases, J lost 3 bases, and 7 bases stayed unmatched. The CDR3 is CATSETGTGSTDTQYF. CDR3 bases: TGTGCCACCAGTGAGACCGGGACAGGGTCGACAGATACGCAGTATTTT.

The sample holds a few counts of this clonotype. This chain joins TRBV6-1 and TRBJ2-3; 8 nucleotides align to TRBD2. The CDR3 length is 15 residues. Germline lookup yields CDR1 MNHNS and CDR2 SASEGT. The ends lost 6 bases at V and 2 bases at J; junction bases unmatched: 7. The CDR3 protein is CASRIAGIPTDTQYF. CDR3 nucleotide sequence: TGTGCCAGCAGAATAGCGGGAATCCCCACAGATACGCAGTATTTT.

This chain joins TRBV18 and TRBJ1-1; perhaps TRBD1 as D (5 bases). Trimming left V 3 bases short and J 5 bases short, with 10 bases between. Germline V CDR1 and CDR2: KGHSH, LQKENI. The CDR3 has 13 amino acids. The CDR3 DNA reads TGTGCCAGCTCACCGGGGCTGGTGACTGAAGCTTTCTTT. Translating it yields CASSPGLVTEAFF.

The sample holds a few counts of this clonotype. The rearrangement links TRBV7-2 to TRBJ1-6; the D is unclear. The CDR3 loop spans 12 amino acids. Trimming removed 2 bases at V and 10 bases at J, with 6 bases between. Germline assignment: CDR1 SGHTA and CDR2 FQGNSA. The CDR3 spells CASSLQRSPLHF. The CDR3, as DNA: TGTGCCAGCAGCTTACAAAGATCACCCCTCCACTTT.

In its sample, this clonotype was seen once. This chain joins TRBV7-9 and TRBJ1-3; D ambiguous. The CDR3 totals 13 residues. Germline CDR1 SEHNR, CDR2 FQNEAQ (reference sequence). V lost 5 bases and J lost 6, with 11 bases in between. The CDR3 region is CASSNGPANTIYF. DNA of the CDR3: TGTGCCAGCAGCAATGGGCCGGCAAACACCATATATTTT.

This chain uses TRBV30 with TRBJ1-5; 8 nucleotides match TRBD1. The germline V gene encodes CDR1 GTSNPN and CDR2 SVGIG (reference sequence). The J segment lost 4 bases and the V segment lost 3 bases, leaving 5 bases of the junction unmatched. The CDR3 extends over 14 amino acids. CDR3 residues: CAWSLDRGNQPQHF. Written as DNA, the CDR3 is TGTGCCTGGAGCCTCGACAGGGGTAATCAGCCCCAGCATTTT. Full variable domain (remainder filled in from reference TRBV30 and TRBJ1-5): SQTIHQWPATLVQPVGSPLSLECTVEGTSNPNLYWYRQAAGRGLQLLFYSVGIGQISSEVPQNLSASRPQDRQFILSSKKLLLSDSGFYLCAWSLDRGNQPQHFGDGTRLSIL.

The table lists this clonotype with a few counts. The V and J genes are TRBV19 and TRBJ1-5; D not certain. CDR1 and CDR2 (germline): LNHDA, SQIVND (reference sequence). Trimming removed 1 base at V and 1 base at J, with 11 bases between. The length of the CDR3 is 16 residues. CDR3 region: CASSIVGLRSNQPQHF. DNA for the CDR3: TGTGCCAGTAGTATAGTTGGGTTAAGAAGCAATCAGCCCCAGCATTTT.

This clonotype was picked up a small number of times. The chain uses TRBV19 and TRBJ1-2; 7 bases line up with TRBD1. The length of the CDR3 is 14 residues. V was pared by 3 bases and J by 4 bases, with 5 bases of the junction left unmatched. The V gene's germline CDR1 is LNHDA and CDR2 SQIVND (reference sequence). CDR3 in DNA: TGTGCCAGTAGTATTCCCGGGACAGTCTATGGCTACACCTTC. Translating it yields CASSIPGTVYGYTF.

This clonotype was found a few times. The CDR3 bases are TGTGCCAGCAGTTTTTTGACAGGGGGCTTTGAGACCCAGTACTTC. It is translated as CASSFLTGGFETQYF. This sequence joins TRBV12-3 or TRBV12-4 and TRBJ2-5, with 10 bases matching TRBD1. V shed 3 bases, J shed 5 bases, and the junction held 6 bases outside the gene matches. The CDR3 has 15 amino acids.

This clonotype has only a few counts. This chain joins TRBV5-4 and TRBJ2-7, with 9 nucleotides matching TRBD1. V lost 3 bases and J lost 2; bases outside the gene matches: 6. This CDR3 is built from 15 residues. The V gene's germline CDR1 is SGHNT and CDR2 YYREEE (reference sequence). CDR3 amino acids: CASSSRQGGPYEQYF. Here the CDR3 DNA reads TGTGCCAGCAGCTCGAGACAGGGGGGTCCCTACGAGCAGTACTTC.

CDR3 in amino acids: CASSEGFGGVNTEAFF. For the CDR3, the DNA is TGTGCCAGCAGTGAGGGCTTCGGCGGGGTGAACACTGAAGCTTTCTTT. The chain is built from TRBV6-1 and TRBJ1-1; D remains ambiguous. V lost 3 bases and J 0 bases, leaving 14 bases between the germline ends. The CDR3 contains 16 residues. CDR1 and CDR2 (germline): MNHNS, SASEGT.

This clonotype was picked up a small number of times. The chain combines TRBV6-1 with TRBJ1-2; TRBD1 aligns across 11 bases. The CDR3 sequence is 17 residues long. The V segment lost 7 bases and the J segment 7 bases; nucleotides outside the gene matches: 17. Germline V gives CDR1 MNHNS, CDR2 SASEGT. The CDR3 spells CASKPAGTGGSESGYTF. CDR3 bases: TGTGCCAGCAAACCTGCCGGGACAGGGGGATCAGAGAGTGGCTACACCTTC.

This chain joins TRBV5-1 and TRBJ1-6; no clear D. This CDR3 is 15 amino acids long. The V and J ends lost 3 bases and 7 bases respectively, with 14 bases between them. Germline V gives CDR1 SGHRS, CDR2 YFSETQ. The CDR3 here is CASSSEGFGNSPLHF. The CDR3 nucleotides are TGCGCCAGCAGCTCGGAAGGGTTCGGGAATTCACCCCTCCACTTT.

This chain links TRBV7-3 with TRBJ2-1, with D tentatively TRBD1 (5 bases). In germline, CDR1 is SGHTA, CDR2 FQGTGA. The CDR3 consists of 15 residues. V was trimmed by 2 bases and J by 5 bases, leaving 13 bases between them. The CDR3 DNA is TGTGCCAGCAGCTTACTAAGGGGAAGGGACAATGAGCAGTTCTTC. It translates to CASSLLRGRDNEQFF.

The rearrangement links TRBV20-1 to TRBJ2-7; D gene ambiguous. V lost 5 bases and J 3 bases, leaving 20 bases between the germline ends. CDR1 is DFQATT, CDR2 SNEGSKA, per germline (reference sequence). The CDR3 has 15 amino acids. DNA of the CDR3: TGCAGTGCTGCAGCTCCACTGGGAACCGACTACGAGCAGTACTTC. It specifies CSAAAPLGTDYEQYF.

This clonotype was counted only a few times. The J gene is TRBJ1-6, the V gene TRBV20-1; 10 nucleotides match TRBD1. J gave up 10 bases and V 5 bases, and 2 bases lay outside the gene matches. This CDR3 is 12 amino acids long. Looked up from germline, CDR1 is DFQATT and CDR2 is SNEGSKA (reference sequence). CDR3 coding DNA: TGCAGTGCTGGGGACAGGGGATCACCCCTCCACTTT. This codes for CSAGDRGSPLHF.

The V and J genes are TRBV12-1 and TRBJ1-2. TRBV12-1 is termed a pseudogene. The CDR3 extends over 15 amino acids. The CDR3 region is CASSCARTANYGYTF. In DNA form, the CDR3 reads TGTGCCAGCAGCTGTGCCCGGACAGCTAACTATGGCTACACCTTC.